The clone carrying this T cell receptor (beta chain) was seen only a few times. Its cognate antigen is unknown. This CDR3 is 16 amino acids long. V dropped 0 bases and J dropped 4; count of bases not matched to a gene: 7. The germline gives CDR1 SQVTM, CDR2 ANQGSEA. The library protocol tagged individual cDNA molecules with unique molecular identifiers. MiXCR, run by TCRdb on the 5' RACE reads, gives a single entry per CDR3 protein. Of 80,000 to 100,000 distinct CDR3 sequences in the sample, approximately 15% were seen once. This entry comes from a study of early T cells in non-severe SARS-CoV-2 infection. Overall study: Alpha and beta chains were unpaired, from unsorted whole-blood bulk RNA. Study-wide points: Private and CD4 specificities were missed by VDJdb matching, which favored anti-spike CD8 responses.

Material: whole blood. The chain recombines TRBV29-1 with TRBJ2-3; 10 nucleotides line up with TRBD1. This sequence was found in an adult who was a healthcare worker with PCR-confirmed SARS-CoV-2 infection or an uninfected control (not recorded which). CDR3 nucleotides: TGCAGCGTTGAAGACGGGGACAGGGGACCGGCAGATACGCAGTATTTT. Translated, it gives CSVEDGDRGPADTQYF.